This T cell receptor beta chain was identified during a study of blood T cells in healthy people across ages. Through a sample-barcoded 5' primer and a J-beta primer mix, a second PCR was run for roughly 6 to 12 cycles. TCRdb recomputed calls from the 5' RACE reads with MiXCR, one row per CDR3 protein. Counted here are 1 million or so distinct CDR3 sequences, 20% to 25% occurring once; the ten biggest clones make up approximately 0.79%. This CDR3 region has 12 residues. The germline V and J ends were trimmed by 9 bases and 14 bases, with 17 bases remaining between them. Germline V gives CDR1 MGHRA, CDR2 YSYEKL. This clonotype was seen a few times. In addition, the sample was reused for a study of T cells of mothers and their children.

The source of this sequence is a girl aged 2-10 years in good health. The chain has TRBV4-1 and TRBJ1-6, with D uncertain. Sequenced input: blood. The CDR3 loop is CARRTAQVTLHF. The CDR3 DNA sequence: TGCGCCAGGCGGACCGCTCAAGTCACCCTCCACTTT.